This entry lists 21 T cell receptor beta chains sequenced from one sample in a study of Tregs in tolerant kidney transplant recipients. Mixed chimerism was transient after nonmyeloablative marrow transplants from related graft donors. Profiling relied on immunoSEQ multiplex PCR, and the TCRdb table lists in-frame clones only, not all of them. This sample yields 20,000 to 25,000 clones, of which over 70% are seen a single time; 25% belongs to the top ten. This sample comprised CD8+ T cells from blood (PBMCs), obtained 6 months after the transplant. The receptors were sampled from a human patient who received a combined kidney and bone marrow transplant. Some T cells may be the graft donor's.

This chain uses TRBV11-2 with TRBJ2-1, with 7 nucleotides matching TRBD1. V gave up 1 base and J gave up 4 bases; unmatched junction bases: 4. The CDR3 length is 15 residues. Germline CDR1 is SGHAT and CDR2 is FQNNGV. CDR3 bases: TGTGCCAGCAGCTTAGGACAGGGATTTTACAATGAGCAGTTCTTC. Translating it yields CASSLGQGFYNEQFF.

The chain combines TRBV7-3 with TRBJ2-5; D remains unclear. CDR1 is SGHTA and CDR2 is FQGTGA in the germline V gene. The V end was cut by 4 bases, the J end by 5 bases, with 11 bases between. The CDR3 is 13 amino acids. The CDR3 nucleotides read TGTGCCAGCAGCTCTAACCTAATGGAGACCCAGTACTTC. This codes for CASSSNLMETQYF.

This chain connects TRBV11-1 to TRBJ1-2; D remains unclear. CDR3 size: 12 residues. The germline V gene encodes CDR1 SGHAT and CDR2 FQDESV (reference sequence). V was clipped by 1 base and J by 6 bases, with 6 bases between them. The CDR3: CASSLDPDGYTF. The DNA for the CDR3 is TGTGCCAGCAGCTTAGACCCGGATGGCTACACCTTC.

The gene calls are TRBV27 and TRBJ1-1; D is perhaps TRBD1 (5 bases). There are 13 residues in the CDR3. Germline V gene lookup returns CDR1 MNHEY and CDR2 SMNVEV (reference sequence). The V end was cut by 6 bases, the J end by 0 bases, with 8 bases between. The CDR3 loop reads CASRRTLNTEAFF. CDR3 nucleotide sequence: TGTGCCAGCAGGAGGACACTGAACACTGAAGCTTTCTTT.

This clone showed up just a few times. The chain recombines TRBV4-1 with TRBJ2-7, with 13 positions matching TRBD2. CDR3 length: 21 amino acids. Germline V gene sequence: CDR1 MGHRA, CDR2 YSYEKL. V shed 3 bases and J 3 bases; nucleotides not matched to a gene: 20. In nucleotides, the CDR3 is TGCGCCAGCAGCCATAGTTTTTCCCGGACTAGCGGGAGTTCGCCGGACTACGAGCAGTACTTC. Protein product: CASSHSFSRTSGSSPDYEQYF.

This chain joins TRBV27 and TRBJ2-7, with 9 bases matching TRBD2. There are 15 residues in the CDR3. The V segment lost 4 bases and the J segment 3 bases; nucleotides outside the gene matches: 7. Germline V gene data show CDR1 as MNHEY and CDR2 as SMNVEV (reference sequence). The DNA for the CDR3 is TGTGCCAGCAGTTCCCCGACTAGCGGCCTCTACGAGCAGTACTTC. It translates to CASSSPTSGLYEQYF.

The sample holds a few counts of this clone. The gene calls are TRBV2 and TRBJ2-1; 7 bases match TRBD1. V shed 5 bases and J 9 bases; nucleotides not matched to a gene: 4. In germline, CDR1 is SNHLY, CDR2 FYNNEI. This CDR3 is 12 amino acids long. The CDR3 DNA reads TGTGCCAGCAGTTCGGGGACAGTTGAGCAGTTCTTC. Protein product: CASSSGTVEQFF.

J is TRBJ2-1 and V is TRBV19; D is perhaps TRBD1 (5 bases). V was shortened by 7 bases and J by 1 base, with 14 bases between the two germline ends. The CDR3 has 15 residues. Germline CDR1 LNHDA, CDR2 SQIVND (reference sequence). CDR3 sequence reads: CASTLERGSYNEQFF. DNA for the CDR3: TGTGCCAGTACCTTAGAAAGGGGTTCCTACAATGAGCAGTTCTTC.

The chain employs TRBV4-1 and TRBJ2-7, with a tentative D call TRBD2 (5 bases). Germline CDR1 reads MGHRA; CDR2 reads YSYEKL. CDR3 length: 15 residues. The V and J ends lost 0 bases and 4 bases respectively, with 13 bases between them. CDR3 loop: CASSQDTGFMYEQYF. CDR3 nucleotides: TGCGCCAGCAGCCAAGATACGGGGTTCATGTACGAGCAGTACTTC.

On this clone: This sample includes further DNA sequences coding for the same CDR3. This sequence joins TRBV6-1 and TRBJ1-6; TRBD1 aligns across 7 bases. This CDR3 is built from 14 residues. With 5 bases clipped from V and 13 bases from J, the junction kept 11 bases outside the gene matches. The germline gives CDR1 MNHNS, CDR2 SASEGT. CDR3: CASSSDRTISPLHF. The DNA for the CDR3 is TGTGCCAGCAGTTCGGACAGGACCATCTCCCCCCTCCACTTT.

The count of this clone is one. J is TRBJ1-4 and V is TRBV29-1, with no clear D. The CDR3 runs 13 residues. The ends were cut back, 2 bases at V and 3 bases at J, with 7 bases in the middle. Germline lookup yields CDR1 SQVTM and CDR2 ANQGSEA. CDR3 region: CSVEKGANEKLFF. The CDR3 DNA reads as TGCAGCGTTGAAAAAGGAGCTAATGAAAAACTGTTTTTT.

The chain joins TRBV7-9 to TRBJ2-7; D might be TRBD1 (5 bases). This CDR3 spans 14 amino acids. Germline assignment: CDR1 SEHNR and CDR2 FQNEAQ (reference sequence). Trimming shortened V by 4 bases and J by 0 bases, and 10 bases separated the two germline ends. The CDR3 loop reads CASSSTASSYEQYF. CDR3 sequence (DNA): TGTGCCAGCAGCTCGACAGCGAGCTCCTACGAGCAGTACTTC. The whole variable domain, filled in from reference TRBV7-9 and TRBJ2-7, reads DTGVSQNPRHKITKRGQNVTFRCDPISEHNRLYWYRQTLGQGPEFLTYFQNEAQLEKSRLLSDRFSAERPKGSFSTLEIQRTEQGDSAMYLCASSSTASSYEQYFGPGTRLTVT.

The genes are TRBV25-1 and TRBJ1-3, with unresolved D. The length of the CDR3 is 14 residues. Germline CDR1 MGHDK, CDR2 SYGVNS. Trimming stripped 6 bases from V and 4 bases from J, with 13 bases between. As DNA, the CDR3 is TGTGCCAGCAGCCTCGACGAGGTCGGAAACACCATATATTTT. This encodes CASSLDEVGNTIYF. The entire variable domain, with the rest obtained from reference TRBV25-1 and TRBJ1-3, is as follows: EADIYQTPRYLVIGTGKKITLECSQTMGHDKMYWYQQDPGMELHLIHYSYGVNSTEKGDLSSESTVSRIRTEHFPLTLESARPSHTSQYLCASSLDEVGNTIYFGEGSWLTVV.

This clone was detected a few times. V and J are TRBV19 and TRBJ1-2, with D possibly matching TRBD1 (5 bases). Looked up from germline, CDR1 is LNHDA and CDR2 is SQIVND (reference sequence). The CDR3 spans 18 residues. The germline V and J ends were trimmed by 3 bases and 1 base, with 21 bases remaining between them. The DNA for the CDR3 is TGTGCCAGTAGTATCCTCCATGGAACAGGCAACCTTAACTATGGCTACACCTTC. Its translation: CASSILHGTGNLNYGYTF.

V gene TRBV5-4 combines with J gene TRBJ2-1; 7 nucleotides match TRBD2. From germline, CDR1 is SGHNT and CDR2 YYREEE (reference sequence). V dropped 4 bases and J dropped 2; count of bases not matched to a gene: 6. This CDR3 has 15 amino acids. The CDR3 sequence: CASSEGLAAYNEQFF. CDR3 nucleotide sequence: TGTGCCAGCAGCGAAGGCCTAGCGGCCTACAATGAGCAGTTCTTC.

V is TRBV19 and J is TRBJ1-1, with D possibly matching TRBD1 (5 bases). CDR3 length equals 12 residues. CDR1 and CDR2 from the germline V gene are LNHDA and SQIVND (reference sequence). The germline V and J ends were trimmed by 7 bases and 4 bases, with 10 bases remaining between them. CDR3 nucleotide sequence: TGTGCCAGTAACCCAGGGTCCACTGAAGCTTTCTTT. Amino acid sequence: CASNPGSTEAFF.

This rearrangement joins TRBV4-1 to TRBJ2-7, with D perhaps matching TRBD1 (6 bases). The germline CDR1 and CDR2 sequences are MGHRA and YSYEKL. V was shortened by 3 bases and J by 3 bases, with 15 bases between the two germline ends. The CDR3 covers 15 residues. CDR3: CASSHPGASLYEQYF. The CDR3 nucleotides read TGCGCCAGCAGCCATCCAGGGGCCTCCCTCTACGAGCAGTACTTC.

This chain links TRBV5-6 with TRBJ1-4; TRBD1 is a possible D gene (5 bases). V was cut by 1 base and J by 8 bases, with 18 bases left in between. In germline, CDR1 is SGHDT, CDR2 YYEEEE. The CDR3 consists of 16 residues. The CDR3 sequence is CASSLTPPGAREKLFF. CDR3 nucleotides: TGTGCCAGCAGCTTGACTCCTCCTGGGGCAAGGGAAAAACTGTTTTTT.

The chain uses TRBV7-9 and TRBJ2-1, with D possibly matching TRBD2 (7 bases). The CDR3 is 14 amino acids. Germline V gives CDR1 SEHNR, CDR2 FQNEAQ (reference sequence). With 3 bases removed from V and 5 bases from J, the gap between germline ends came to 11 bases. The CDR3 sequence: CASSLGGAHNEQFF. DNA for the CDR3: TGTGCCAGCAGCTTGGGGGGGGCACACAATGAGCAGTTCTTC.

This sequence joins TRBV5-6 and TRBJ1-6; TRBD1 matches at 9 bases. V shed 2 bases and J 7 bases; nucleotides not matched to a gene: 4. Per the germline V gene, CDR1 is SGHDT and CDR2 is YYEEEE. The CDR3 loop spans 15 amino acids. The chain's CDR3 is CASSFGTGPNSPLHF. In nucleotides, the CDR3 is TGTGCCAGCAGCTTCGGGACAGGGCCGAATTCACCCCTCCACTTT.

This sequence joins TRBV7-8 and TRBJ2-7; 9 positions match TRBD1. The CDR3 is 14 amino acids. The trim removed 1 base at V and 7 bases at J, leaving 5 bases unmatched. Per the germline V gene, CDR1 is SGHVS and CDR2 is FQNEAQ. CDR3 residues: CASSLEGTGPEQYF. The CDR3 nucleotides are TGTGCCAGCAGCTTAGAGGGGACAGGGCCTGAGCAGTACTTC.